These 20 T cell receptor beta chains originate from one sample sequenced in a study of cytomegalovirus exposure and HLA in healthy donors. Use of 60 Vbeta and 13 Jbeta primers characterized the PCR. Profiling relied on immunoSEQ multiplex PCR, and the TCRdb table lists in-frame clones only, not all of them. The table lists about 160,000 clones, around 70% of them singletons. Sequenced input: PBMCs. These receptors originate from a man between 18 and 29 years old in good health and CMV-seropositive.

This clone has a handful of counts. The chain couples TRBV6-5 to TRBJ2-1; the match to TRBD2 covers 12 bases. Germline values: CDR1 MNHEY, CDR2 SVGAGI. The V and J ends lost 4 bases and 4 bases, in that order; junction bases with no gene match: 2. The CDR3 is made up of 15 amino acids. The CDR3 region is CASSLTSGSYNEQFF. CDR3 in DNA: TGTGCCAGCAGTTTGACTAGCGGGAGTTACAATGAGCAGTTCTTC.

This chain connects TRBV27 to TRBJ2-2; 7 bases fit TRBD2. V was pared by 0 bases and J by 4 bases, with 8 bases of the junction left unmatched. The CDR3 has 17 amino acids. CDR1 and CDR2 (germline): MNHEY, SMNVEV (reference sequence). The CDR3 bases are TGTGCCAGCAGTTTATCGTCCCGACTAGCCTCCACCGGGGAGCTGTTTTTT. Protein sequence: CASSLSSRLASTGELFF.

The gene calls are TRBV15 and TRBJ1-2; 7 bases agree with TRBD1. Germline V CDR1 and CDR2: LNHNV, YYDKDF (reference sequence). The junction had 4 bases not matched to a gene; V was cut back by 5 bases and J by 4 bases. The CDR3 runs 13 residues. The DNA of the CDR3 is TGTGCCACCAGCCAGGACAGGATCTATGGCTACACCTTC. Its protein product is CATSQDRIYGYTF.

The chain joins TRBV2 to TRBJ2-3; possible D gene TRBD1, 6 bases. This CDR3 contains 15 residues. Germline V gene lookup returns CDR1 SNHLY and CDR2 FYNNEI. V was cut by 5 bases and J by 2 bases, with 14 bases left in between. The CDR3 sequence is CASSLRGHFTDTQYF. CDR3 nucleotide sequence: TGTGCCAGCAGTCTAAGGGGACACTTCACAGATACGCAGTATTTT.

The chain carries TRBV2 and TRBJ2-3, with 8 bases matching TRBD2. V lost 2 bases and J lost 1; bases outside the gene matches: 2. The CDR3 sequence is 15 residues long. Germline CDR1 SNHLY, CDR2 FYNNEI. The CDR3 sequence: CASSELLAGTDTQYF. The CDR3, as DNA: TGTGCCAGCAGTGAACTACTAGCGGGCACAGATACGCAGTATTTT.

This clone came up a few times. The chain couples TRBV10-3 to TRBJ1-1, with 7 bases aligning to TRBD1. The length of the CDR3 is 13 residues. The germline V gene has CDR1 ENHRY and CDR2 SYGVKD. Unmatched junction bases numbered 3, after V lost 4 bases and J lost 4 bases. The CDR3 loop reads CAISGQGGTEAFF. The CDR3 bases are TGTGCCATCAGTGGACAGGGTGGCACTGAAGCTTTCTTT.

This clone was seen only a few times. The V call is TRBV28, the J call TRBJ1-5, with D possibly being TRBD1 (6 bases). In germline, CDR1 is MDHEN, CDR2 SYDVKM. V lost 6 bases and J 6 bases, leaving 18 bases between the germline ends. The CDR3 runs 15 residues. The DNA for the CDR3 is TGTGCCAGCAGCCCACAGGGAGAATCGGGTCAGCCCCAGCATTTT. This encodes CASSPQGESGQPQHF.

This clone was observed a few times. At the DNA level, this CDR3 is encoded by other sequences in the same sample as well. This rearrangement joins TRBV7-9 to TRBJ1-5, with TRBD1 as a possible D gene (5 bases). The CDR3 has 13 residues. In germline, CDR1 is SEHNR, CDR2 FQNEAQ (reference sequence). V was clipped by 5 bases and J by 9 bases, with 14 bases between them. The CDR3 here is CASSLGGERPQHF. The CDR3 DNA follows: TGTGCCAGCAGCCTGGGGGGGGAAAGGCCCCAGCATTTT.

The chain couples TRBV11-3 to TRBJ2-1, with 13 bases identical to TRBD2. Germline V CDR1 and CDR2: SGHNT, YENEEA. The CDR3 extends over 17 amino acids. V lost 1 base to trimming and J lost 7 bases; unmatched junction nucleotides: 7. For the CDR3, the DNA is TGTGCCAGCAGCTTAGTTTCCGGGACTAGCGGGGAGAATGAGCAGTTCTTC. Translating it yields CASSLVSGTSGENEQFF.

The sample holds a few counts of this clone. The CDR3 DNA reads TGTGCCAGCAGTGAAGGCGGAGCGGCCTACAATGAGCAGTTCTTC. This sequence encodes CASSEGGAAYNEQFF. The chain employs TRBV2 and TRBJ2-1; D is perhaps TRBD2 (5 bases). The CDR3 totals 15 residues. Germline CDR1 SNHLY, CDR2 FYNNEI. The V and J ends lost 1 base and 2 bases respectively, with 9 bases between them. The whole variable domain, remainder taken from reference TRBV2 and TRBJ2-1, is EPEVTQTPSHQVTQMGQEVILRCVPISNHLYFYWYRQILGQKVEFLVSFYNNEISEKSEIFDDQFSVERPDGSNFTLKIRSTKLEDSAMYFCASSEGGAAYNEQFFGPGTRLTVL.

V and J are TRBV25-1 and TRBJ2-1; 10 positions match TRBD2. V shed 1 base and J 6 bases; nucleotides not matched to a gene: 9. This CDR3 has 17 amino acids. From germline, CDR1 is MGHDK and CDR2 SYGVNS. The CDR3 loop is CASSELQDSGRANEQFF. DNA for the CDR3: TGTGCCAGCAGTGAATTGCAGGACAGCGGGAGGGCCAATGAGCAGTTCTTC.

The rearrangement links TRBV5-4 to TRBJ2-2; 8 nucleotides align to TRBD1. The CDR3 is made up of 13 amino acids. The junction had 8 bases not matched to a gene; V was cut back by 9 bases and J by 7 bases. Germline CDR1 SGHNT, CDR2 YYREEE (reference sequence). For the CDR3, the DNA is TGTGCCACCGGACAGGGCTTCGGCGGGGAGCTGTTTTTT. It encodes CATGQGFGGELFF.

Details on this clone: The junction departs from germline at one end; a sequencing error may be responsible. CDR3: CASSLSQGYEKLFF. As DNA, the CDR3 is TGTGCCAGCAGTCTATCACAGGGGTATGAAAAACTGTTTTTT. The chain employs TRBV27 and TRBJ1-4; 7 bases match TRBD1. Germline V gives CDR1 MNHEY, CDR2 SMNVEV (reference sequence). This CDR3 is built from 14 residues.

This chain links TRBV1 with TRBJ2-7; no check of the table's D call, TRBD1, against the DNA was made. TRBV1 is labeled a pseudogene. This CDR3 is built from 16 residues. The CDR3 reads CTSSQPRTECSYEQYV. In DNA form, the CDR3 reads TGCACCAGCAGCCAACCACGGACAGAATGTTCCTACGAGCAGTACGTC.

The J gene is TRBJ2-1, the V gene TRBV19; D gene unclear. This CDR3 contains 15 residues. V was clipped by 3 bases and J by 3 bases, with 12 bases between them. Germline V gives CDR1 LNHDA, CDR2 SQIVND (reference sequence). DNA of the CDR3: TGTGCCAGTAGTATGGGTAGCCCAATCTACAATGAGCAGTTCTTC. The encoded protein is CASSMGSPIYNEQFF.

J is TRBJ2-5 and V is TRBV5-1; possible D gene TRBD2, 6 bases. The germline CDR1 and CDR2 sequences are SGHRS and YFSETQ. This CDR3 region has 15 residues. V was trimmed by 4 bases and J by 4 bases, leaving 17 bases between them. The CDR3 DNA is TGCGCCAGCAGCCGGGACTCAGGCCAGGGAGAGACCCAGTACTTC. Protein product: CASSRDSGQGETQYF.

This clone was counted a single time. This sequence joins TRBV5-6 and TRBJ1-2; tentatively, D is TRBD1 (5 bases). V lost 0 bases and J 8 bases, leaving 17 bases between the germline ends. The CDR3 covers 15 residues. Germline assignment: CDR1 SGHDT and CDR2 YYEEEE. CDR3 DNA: TGTGCCAGCAGCTTGGCTACGACAGTGCTGGTCGGCTACACCTTC. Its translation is CASSLATTVLVGYTF. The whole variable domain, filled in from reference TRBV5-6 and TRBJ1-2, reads DAGVTQSPTHLIKTRGQQVTLRCSPKSGHDTVSWYQQALGQGPQFIFQYYEEEERQRGNFPDRFSGHQFPNYSSELNVNALLLGDSALYLCASSLATTVLVGYTFGSGTRLTVV.

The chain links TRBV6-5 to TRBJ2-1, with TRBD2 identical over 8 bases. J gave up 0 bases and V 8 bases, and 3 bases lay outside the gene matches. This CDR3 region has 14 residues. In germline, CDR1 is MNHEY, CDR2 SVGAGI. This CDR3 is CASREGLSYNEQFF. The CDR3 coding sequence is TGTGCCAGCCGGGAGGGCCTCTCCTACAATGAGCAGTTCTTC.

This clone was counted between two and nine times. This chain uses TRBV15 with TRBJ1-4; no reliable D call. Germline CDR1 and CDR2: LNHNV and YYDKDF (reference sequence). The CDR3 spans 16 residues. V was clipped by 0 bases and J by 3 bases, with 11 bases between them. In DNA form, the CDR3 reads TGTGCCACCAGCAGAGATGCCGCGGGCGCTAATGAAAAACTGTTTTTT. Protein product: CATSRDAAGANEKLFF. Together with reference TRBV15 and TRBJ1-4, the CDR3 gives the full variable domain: DAMVIQNPRYQVTQFGKPVTLSCSQTLNHNVMYWYQQKSSQAPKLLFHYYDKDFNNEADTPDNFQSRRPNTSFCFLDIRSPGLGDTAMYLCATSRDAAGANEKLFFGSGTQLSVL.

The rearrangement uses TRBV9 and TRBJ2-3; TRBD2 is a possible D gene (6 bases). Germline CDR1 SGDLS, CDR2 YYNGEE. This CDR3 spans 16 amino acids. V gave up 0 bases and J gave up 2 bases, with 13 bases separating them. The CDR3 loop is CASSVAGGTPTDTQYF. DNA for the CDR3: TGTGCCAGCAGCGTAGCTGGGGGGACGCCCACAGATACGCAGTATTTT. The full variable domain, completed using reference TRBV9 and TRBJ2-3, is DSGVTQTPKHLITATGQRVTLRCSPRSGDLSVYWYQQSLDQGLQFLIQYYNGEERAKGNILERFSAQQFPDLHSELNLSSLELGDSALYFCASSVAGGTPTDTQYFGPGTRLTVL.